The entry below gives a single T cell receptor beta chain sequence along with its context. As yet, its antigen is unknown. The sample comes from a study of CD8 T cells in Susac syndrome. Reverse transcription used about 0.45 to 1 ug RNA and random hexamers. An immunoSEQ multiplex PCR amplified TCR beta CDR3 over 54 Vbeta and 13 Jbeta. TCRdb re-derived calls from the immunoSEQ multiplex PCR reads in MiXCR, one entry per CDR3 protein. The sample has fewer than 200,000 distinct CDR3 sequences; around 96% are singletons. From blood CD8+ and CD4+ T cells, the TCR beta chain was sequenced. The authors negatively isolated CD8+ and CD4+ T cells and FACS-enriched TEMRA cells. Study-wide results and caveats: As acknowledged by the study, its TCR sequencing and HLA analysis included a relatively small number of individuals.

Trimming removed 7 bases from V and 7 bases from J, with 5 bases in between. This CDR3 spans 11 amino acids. Per germline, CDR1 SNHLY and CDR2 FYNNEI. The sequence came from a human donor with multiple sclerosis. The rearrangement uses TRBV2 and TRBJ1-6; D gene ambiguous. Material: CD8+ T cells from PBMCs. CDR3 sequence: CASKGNSPLHF. CDR3 DNA: TGTGCCAGCAAAGGGAATTCACCCCTCCACTTT.